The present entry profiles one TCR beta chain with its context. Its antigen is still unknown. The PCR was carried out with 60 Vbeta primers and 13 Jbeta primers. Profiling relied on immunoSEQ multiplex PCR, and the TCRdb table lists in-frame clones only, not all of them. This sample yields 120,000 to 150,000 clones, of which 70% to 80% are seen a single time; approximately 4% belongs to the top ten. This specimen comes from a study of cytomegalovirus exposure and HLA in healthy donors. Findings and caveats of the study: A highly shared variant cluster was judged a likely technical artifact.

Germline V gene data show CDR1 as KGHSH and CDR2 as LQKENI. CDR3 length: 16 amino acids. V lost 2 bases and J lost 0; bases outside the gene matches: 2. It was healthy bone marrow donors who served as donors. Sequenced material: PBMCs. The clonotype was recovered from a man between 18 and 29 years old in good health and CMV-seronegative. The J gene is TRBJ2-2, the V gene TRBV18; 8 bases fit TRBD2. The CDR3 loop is CASSPSGGANTGELFF. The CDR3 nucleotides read TGTGCCAGCTCACCATCCGGGGGGGCGAACACCGGGGAGCTGTTTTTT.